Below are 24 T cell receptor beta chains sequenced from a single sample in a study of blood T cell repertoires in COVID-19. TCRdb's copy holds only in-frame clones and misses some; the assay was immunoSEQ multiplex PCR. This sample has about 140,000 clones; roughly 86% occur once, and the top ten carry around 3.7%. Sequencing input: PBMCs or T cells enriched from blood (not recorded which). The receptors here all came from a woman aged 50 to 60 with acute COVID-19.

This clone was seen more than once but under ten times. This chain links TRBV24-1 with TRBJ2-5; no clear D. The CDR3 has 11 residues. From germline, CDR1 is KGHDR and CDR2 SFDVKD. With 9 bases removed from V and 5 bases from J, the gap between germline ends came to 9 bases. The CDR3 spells CATEAWETQYF. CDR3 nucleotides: TGTGCCACCGAGGCATGGGAGACCCAGTACTTC.

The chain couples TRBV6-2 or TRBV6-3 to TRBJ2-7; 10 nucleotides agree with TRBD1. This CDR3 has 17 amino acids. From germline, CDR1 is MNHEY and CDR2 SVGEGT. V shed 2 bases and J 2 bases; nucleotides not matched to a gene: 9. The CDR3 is CASSYPDRGTGAYEQYF. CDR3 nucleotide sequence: TGTGCCAGCAGTTACCCGGACAGGGGGACTGGGGCCTACGAGCAGTACTTC.

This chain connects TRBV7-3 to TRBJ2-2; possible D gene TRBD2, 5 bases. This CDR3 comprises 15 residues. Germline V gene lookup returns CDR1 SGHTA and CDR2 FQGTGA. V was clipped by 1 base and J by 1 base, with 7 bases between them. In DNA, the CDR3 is TGTGCCAGCAGCTTAAATAGCGTGAACACCGGGGAGCTGTTTTTT. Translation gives CASSLNSVNTGELFF.

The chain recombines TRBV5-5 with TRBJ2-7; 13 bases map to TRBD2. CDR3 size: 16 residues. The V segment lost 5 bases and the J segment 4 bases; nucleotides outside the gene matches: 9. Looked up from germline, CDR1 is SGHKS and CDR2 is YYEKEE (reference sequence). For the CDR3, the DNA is TGTGCCAGCAGGGAACTAGCGGGAGGGCCTTTATACGAGCAGTACTTC. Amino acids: CASRELAGGPLYEQYF.

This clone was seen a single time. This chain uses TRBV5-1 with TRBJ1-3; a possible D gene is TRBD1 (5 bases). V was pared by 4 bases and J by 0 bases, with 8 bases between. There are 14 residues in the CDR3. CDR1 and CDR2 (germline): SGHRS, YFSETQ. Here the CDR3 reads CASSGGVSGNTIYF. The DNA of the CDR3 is TGCGCCAGCAGCGGAGGGGTCTCTGGAAACACCATATATTTT.

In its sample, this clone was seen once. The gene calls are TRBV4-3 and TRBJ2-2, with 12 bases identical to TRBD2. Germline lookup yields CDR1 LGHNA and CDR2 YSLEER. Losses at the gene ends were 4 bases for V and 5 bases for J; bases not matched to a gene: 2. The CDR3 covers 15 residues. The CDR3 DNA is TGCGCCAGCAGCCGGGGGACTAGCGGGACCGGGGAGCTGTTTTTT. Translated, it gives CASSRGTSGTGELFF.

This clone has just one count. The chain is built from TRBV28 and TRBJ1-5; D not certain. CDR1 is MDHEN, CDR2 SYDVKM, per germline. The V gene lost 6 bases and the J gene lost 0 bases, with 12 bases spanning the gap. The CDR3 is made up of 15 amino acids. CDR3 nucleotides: TGTGCCAGCAGACCCCAGGATTATAGCAATCAGCCCCAGCATTTT. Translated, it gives CASRPQDYSNQPQHF.

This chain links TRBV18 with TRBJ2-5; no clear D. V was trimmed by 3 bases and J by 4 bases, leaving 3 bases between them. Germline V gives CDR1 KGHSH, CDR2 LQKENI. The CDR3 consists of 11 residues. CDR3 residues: CASSPAETQYF. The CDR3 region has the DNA TGTGCCAGCTCACCGGCAGAGACCCAGTACTTC.

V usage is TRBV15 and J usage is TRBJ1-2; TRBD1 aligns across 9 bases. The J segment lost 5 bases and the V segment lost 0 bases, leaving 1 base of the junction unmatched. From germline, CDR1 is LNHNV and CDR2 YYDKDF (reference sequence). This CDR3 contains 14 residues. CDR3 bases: TGTGCCACCAGCAGAGAGACAGGGGGGTATGGCTACACCTTC. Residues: CATSRETGGYGYTF.

CDR3 amino acids: CASSLGDEQYF. The CDR3 nucleotides read TGCGCCAGCAGTCTAGGGGACGAGCAGTACTTC. The chain employs TRBV4-3 and TRBJ2-7, with TRBD1 as a possible D gene (5 bases). Trimming shortened V by 6 bases and J by 5 bases, and 8 bases separated the two germline ends. Germline V gives CDR1 LGHNA, CDR2 YSLEER. This CDR3 is built from 11 residues.

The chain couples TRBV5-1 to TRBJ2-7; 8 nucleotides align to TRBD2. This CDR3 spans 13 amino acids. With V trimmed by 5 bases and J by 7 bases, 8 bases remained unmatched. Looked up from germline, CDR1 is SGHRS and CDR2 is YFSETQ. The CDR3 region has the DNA TGCGCCAGCAGTCCGGGGGGGACTTGGGAGCAGTACTTC. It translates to CASSPGGTWEQYF.

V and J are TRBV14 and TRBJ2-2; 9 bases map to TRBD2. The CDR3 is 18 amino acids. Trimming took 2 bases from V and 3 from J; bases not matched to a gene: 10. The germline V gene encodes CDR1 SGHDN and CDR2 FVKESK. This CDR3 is CASSQHSAGGPHTGELFF. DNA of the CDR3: TGTGCCAGCAGCCAACACTCGGCGGGAGGGCCCCACACCGGGGAGCTGTTTTTT.

The CDR3 spells CASSYDRGRYQPQHF. The DNA for the CDR3 is TGTGCCAGCAGTTATGACAGGGGGCGGTATCAGCCCCAGCATTTT. V and J are TRBV2 and TRBJ1-5; 10 bases are shared with TRBD1. V lost 5 bases to trimming and J lost 5 bases; unmatched junction nucleotides: 6. There are 15 residues in the CDR3. Germline CDR1 SNHLY, CDR2 FYNNEI.

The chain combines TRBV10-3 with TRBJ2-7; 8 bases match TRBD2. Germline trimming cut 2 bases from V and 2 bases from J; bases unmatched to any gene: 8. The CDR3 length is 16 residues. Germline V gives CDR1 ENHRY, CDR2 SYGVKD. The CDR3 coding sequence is TGTGCCATCAGTGAGCGTCCGGGACTAGGTACCTACGAGCAGTACTTC. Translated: CAISERPGLGTYEQYF.

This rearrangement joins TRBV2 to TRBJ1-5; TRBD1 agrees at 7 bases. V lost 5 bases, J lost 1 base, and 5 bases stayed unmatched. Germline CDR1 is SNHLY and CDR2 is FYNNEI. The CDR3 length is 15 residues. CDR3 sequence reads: CASSTGQLSNQPQHF. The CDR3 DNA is TGTGCCAGCAGTACGGGACAGCTAAGCAATCAGCCCCAGCATTTT.

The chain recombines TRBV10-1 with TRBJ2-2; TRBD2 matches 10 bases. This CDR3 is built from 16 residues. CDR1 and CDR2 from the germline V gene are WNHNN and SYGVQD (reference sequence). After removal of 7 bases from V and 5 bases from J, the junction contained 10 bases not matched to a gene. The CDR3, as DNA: TGCGCCAGCACCCGAGCCAGCGGGAGGGTAACCGGGGAGCTGTTTTTT. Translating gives CASTRASGRVTGELFF.

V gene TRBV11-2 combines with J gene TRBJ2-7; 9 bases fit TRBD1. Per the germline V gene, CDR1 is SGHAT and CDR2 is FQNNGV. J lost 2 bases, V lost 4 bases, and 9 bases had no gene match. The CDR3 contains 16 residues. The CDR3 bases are TGTGCCAGCAGCTCCCTCCGAGGACAGGGGCCCTACGAGCAGTACTTC. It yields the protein CASSSLRGQGPYEQYF.

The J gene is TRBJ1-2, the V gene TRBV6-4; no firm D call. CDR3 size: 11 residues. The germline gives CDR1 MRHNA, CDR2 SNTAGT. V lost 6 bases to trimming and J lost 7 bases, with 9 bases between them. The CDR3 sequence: CASRPAGGYTF. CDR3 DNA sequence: TGTGCCAGCAGGCCCGCGGGTGGCTACACCTTC.

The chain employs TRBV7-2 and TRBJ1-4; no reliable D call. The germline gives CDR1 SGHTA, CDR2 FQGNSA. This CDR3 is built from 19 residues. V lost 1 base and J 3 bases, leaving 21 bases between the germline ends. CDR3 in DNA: TGTGCCAGCAGCTTAGATCCTAGGGAGAGACGCTTACCTAATGAAAAACTGTTTTTT. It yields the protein CASSLDPRERRLPNEKLFF.

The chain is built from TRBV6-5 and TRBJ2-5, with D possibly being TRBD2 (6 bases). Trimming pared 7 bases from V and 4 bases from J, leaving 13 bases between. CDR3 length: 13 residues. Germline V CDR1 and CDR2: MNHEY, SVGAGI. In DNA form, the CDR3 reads TGTGCCAGCACGCGAACTAGCCGAGAGACCCAGTACTTC. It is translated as CASTRTSRETQYF.

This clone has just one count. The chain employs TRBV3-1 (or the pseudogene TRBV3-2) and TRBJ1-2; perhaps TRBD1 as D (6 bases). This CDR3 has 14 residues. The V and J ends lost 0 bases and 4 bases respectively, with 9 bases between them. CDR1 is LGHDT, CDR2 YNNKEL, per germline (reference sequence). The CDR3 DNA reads TGTGCCAGCAGCCAAGACACAGGGCCCTATGGCTACACCTTC. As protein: CASSQDTGPYGYTF.

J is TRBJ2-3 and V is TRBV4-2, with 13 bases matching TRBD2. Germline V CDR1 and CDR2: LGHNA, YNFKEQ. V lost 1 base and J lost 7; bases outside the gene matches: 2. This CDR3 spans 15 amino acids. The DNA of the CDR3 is TGTGCCAGCAGCCAAGGACTAGCGGGAGGCCATACGCAGTATTTT. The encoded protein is CASSQGLAGGHTQYF.

This CDR3 reads CASSPNVAGTDTQYF. In DNA form, the CDR3 reads TGTGCCAGCAGCCCCAATGTGGCAGGCACAGATACGCAGTATTTT. The V and J genes are TRBV9 and TRBJ2-3; no definite D call. The germline CDR1 and CDR2 sequences are SGDLS and YYNGEE. This CDR3 spans 15 amino acids. V lost 4 bases to trimming and J lost 1 base, with 13 bases between them.

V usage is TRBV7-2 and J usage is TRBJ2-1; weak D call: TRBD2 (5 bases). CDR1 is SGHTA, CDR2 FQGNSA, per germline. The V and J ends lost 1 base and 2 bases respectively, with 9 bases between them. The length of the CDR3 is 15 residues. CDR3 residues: CASSLGAAAYNEQFF. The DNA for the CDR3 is TGTGCCAGCAGCTTAGGTGCAGCGGCCTACAATGAGCAGTTCTTC. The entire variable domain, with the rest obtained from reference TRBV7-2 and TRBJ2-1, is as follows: GAGVSQSPSNKVTEKGKDVELRCDPISGHTALYWYRQSLGQGLEFLIYFQGNSAPDKSGLPSDRFSAERTGGSVSTLTIQRTQQEDSAVYLCASSLGAAAYNEQFFGPGTRLTVL.